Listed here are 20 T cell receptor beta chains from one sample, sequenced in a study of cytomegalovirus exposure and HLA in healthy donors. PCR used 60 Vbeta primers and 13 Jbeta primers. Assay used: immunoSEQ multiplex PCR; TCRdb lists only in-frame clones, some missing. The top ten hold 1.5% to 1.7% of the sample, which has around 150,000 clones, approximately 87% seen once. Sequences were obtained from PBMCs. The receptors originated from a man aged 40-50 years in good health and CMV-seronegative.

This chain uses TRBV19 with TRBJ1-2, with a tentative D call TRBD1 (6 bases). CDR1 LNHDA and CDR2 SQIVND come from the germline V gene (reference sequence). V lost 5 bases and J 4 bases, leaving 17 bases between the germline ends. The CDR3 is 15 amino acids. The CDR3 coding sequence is TGTGCCAGTAGTCCCCCTGACAGGCCGCTCTATGGCTACACCTTC. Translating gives CASSPPDRPLYGYTF.

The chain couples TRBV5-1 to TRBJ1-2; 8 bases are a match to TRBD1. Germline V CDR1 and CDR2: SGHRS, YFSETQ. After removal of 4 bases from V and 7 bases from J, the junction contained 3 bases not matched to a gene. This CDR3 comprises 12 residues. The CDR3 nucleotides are TGCGCCAGCAGCATGACAGGGGTTGGCTACACCTTC. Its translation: CASSMTGVGYTF. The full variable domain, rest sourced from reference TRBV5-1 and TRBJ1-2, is KAGVTQTPRYLIKTRGQQVTLSCSPISGHRSVSWYQQTPGQGLQFLFEYFSETQRNKGNFPGRFSGRQFSNSRSEMNVSTLELGDSALYLCASSMTGVGYTFGSGTRLTVV.

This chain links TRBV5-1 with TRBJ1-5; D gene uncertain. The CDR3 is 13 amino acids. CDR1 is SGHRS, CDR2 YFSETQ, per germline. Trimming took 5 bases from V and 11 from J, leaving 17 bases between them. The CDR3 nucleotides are TGCGCCAGCAGGCTTCCGGAACTAGGAGCCCAGCATTTT. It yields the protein CASRLPELGAQHF.

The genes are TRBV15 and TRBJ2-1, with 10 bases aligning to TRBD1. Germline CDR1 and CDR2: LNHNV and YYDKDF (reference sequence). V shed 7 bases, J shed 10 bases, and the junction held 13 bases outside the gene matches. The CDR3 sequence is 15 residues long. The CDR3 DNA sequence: TGTGCCACCACCCCGCGGGGGACAGGGGTCGACGAGCAGTTCTTC. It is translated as CATTPRGTGVDEQFF.

The CDR3 sequence is CASSSGTGLETQYF. Written as DNA, the CDR3 is TGTGCCAGCAGCTCCGGGACAGGGCTGGAGACCCAGTACTTC. The chain uses TRBV6-6 and TRBJ2-5, with 9 bases aligning to TRBD1. The CDR3 length is 14 residues. Germline CDR1 and CDR2: MNHNY and SVGAGI (reference sequence). Trimming took 6 bases from V and 5 from J; bases not matched to a gene: 7.

The chain's CDR3 is CASSLGRGANYGYTF. DNA for the CDR3: TGCGCCAGCAGCTTGGGGAGGGGAGCTAACTATGGCTACACCTTC. The chain couples TRBV5-1 to TRBJ1-2; possible D gene TRBD1, 5 bases. CDR3 length: 15 amino acids. V lost 0 bases and J 0 bases, leaving 9 bases between the germline ends. Per the germline V gene, CDR1 is SGHRS and CDR2 is YFSETQ.

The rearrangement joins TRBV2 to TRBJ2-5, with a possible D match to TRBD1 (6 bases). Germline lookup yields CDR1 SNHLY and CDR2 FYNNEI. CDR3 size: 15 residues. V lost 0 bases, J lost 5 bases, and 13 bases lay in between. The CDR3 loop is CASSEALGGQETQYF. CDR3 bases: TGTGCCAGCAGTGAAGCGCTTGGGGGCCAGGAGACCCAGTACTTC.

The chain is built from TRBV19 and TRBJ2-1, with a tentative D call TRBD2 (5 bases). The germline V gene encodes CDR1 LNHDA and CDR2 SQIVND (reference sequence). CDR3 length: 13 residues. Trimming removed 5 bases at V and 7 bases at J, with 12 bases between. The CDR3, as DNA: TGTGCCAGTAGTGCGGACTTGGTGAATGAGCAGTTCTTC. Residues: CASSADLVNEQFF.

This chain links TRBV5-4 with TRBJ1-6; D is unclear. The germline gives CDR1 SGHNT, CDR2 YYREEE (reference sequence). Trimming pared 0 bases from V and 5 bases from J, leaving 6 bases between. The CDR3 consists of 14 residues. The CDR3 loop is CASSLGPDNSPLHF. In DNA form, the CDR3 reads TGTGCCAGCAGCTTGGGTCCAGATAATTCACCCCTCCACTTT.

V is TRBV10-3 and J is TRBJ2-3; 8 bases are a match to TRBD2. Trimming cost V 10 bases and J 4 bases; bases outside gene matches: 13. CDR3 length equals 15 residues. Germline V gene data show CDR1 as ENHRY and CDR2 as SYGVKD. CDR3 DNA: TGTGCCAACAAACCCGGGACTAGTTCCGCAGATACGCAGTATTTT. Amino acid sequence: CANKPGTSSADTQYF.

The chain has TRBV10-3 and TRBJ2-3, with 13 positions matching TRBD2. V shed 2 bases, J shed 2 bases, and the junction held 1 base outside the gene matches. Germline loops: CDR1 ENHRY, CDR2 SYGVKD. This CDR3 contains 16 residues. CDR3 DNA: TGTGCCATCAGTGAGACTAGCGGGAGGGTCACAGATACGCAGTATTTT. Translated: CAISETSGRVTDTQYF.

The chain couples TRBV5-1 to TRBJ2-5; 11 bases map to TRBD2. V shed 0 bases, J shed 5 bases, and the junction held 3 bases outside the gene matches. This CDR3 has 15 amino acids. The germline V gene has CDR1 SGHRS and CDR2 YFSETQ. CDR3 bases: TGCGCCAGCAGCTTGGGACTAGCGGGGTCCGAGACCCAGTACTTC. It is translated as CASSLGLAGSETQYF.

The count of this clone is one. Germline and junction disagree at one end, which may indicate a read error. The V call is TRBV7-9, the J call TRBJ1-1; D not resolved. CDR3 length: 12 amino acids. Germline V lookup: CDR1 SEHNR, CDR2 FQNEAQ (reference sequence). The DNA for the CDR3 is TGTACCAGCAGCAGTGAGATCACTGAAGCTTTCTTT. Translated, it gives CTSSSEITEAFF.

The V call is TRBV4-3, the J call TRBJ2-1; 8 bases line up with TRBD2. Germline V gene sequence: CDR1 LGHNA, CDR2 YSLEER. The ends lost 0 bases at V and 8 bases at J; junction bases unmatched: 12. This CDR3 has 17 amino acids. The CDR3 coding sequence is TGCGCCAGCAGCCAAGATTGGAGCGGGAGAGTAGGTGATGAGCAGTTCTTC. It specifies CASSQDWSGRVGDEQFF.

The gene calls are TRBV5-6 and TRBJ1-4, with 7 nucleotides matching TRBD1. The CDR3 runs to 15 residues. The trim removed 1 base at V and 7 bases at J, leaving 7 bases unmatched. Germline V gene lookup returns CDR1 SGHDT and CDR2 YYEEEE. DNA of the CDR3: TGTGCCAGCAGCTTGCTCCGGGACAGTCGTGAAAAACTGTTTTTT. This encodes CASSLLRDSREKLFF.

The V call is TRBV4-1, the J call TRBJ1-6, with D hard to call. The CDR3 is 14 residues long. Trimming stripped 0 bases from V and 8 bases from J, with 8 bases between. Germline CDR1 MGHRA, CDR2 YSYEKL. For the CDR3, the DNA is TGCGCCAGCAGCCAAGATAACCGGGATTCACCCCTCCACTTT. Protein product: CASSQDNRDSPLHF.

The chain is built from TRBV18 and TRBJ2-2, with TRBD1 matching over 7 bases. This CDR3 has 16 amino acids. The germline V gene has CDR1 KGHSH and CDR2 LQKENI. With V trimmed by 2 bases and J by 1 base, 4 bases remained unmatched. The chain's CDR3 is CASSPVRQGNTGELFF. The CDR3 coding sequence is TGTGCCAGCTCACCAGTCCGACAGGGGAACACCGGGGAGCTGTTTTTT. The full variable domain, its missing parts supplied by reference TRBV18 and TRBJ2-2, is NAGVMQNPRHLVRRRGQEARLRCSPMKGHSHVYWYRQLPEEGLKFMVYLQKENIIDESGMPKERFSAEFPKEGPSILRIQQVVRGDSAAYFCASSPVRQGNTGELFFGEGSRLTVL.

The DNA of the CDR3 is TGTGCCAGCAGCCAGACTAGCGTCACCTACAATGAGCAGTTCTTC. Translating it yields CASSQTSVTYNEQFF. The chain uses TRBV7-8 and TRBJ2-1; 8 bases agree with TRBD2. Germline V gene data show CDR1 as SGHVS and CDR2 as FQNEAQ. The J segment lost 2 bases and the V segment lost 5 bases, leaving 5 bases of the junction unmatched. The CDR3 has 15 residues.

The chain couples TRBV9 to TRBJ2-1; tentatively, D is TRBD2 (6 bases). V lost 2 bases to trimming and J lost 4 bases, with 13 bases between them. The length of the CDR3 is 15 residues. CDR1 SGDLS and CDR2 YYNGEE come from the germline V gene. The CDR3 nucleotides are TGTGCCAGCAGCGTGGGCGGGGAAATATACAATGAGCAGTTCTTC. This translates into CASSVGGEIYNEQFF.

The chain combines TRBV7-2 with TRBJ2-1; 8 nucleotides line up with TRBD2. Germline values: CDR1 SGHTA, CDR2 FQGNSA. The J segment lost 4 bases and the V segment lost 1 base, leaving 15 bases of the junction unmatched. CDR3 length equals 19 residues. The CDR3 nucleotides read TGTGCCAGCAGCTTAGGAAATTGGGCACTAGCGGCGACATACAATGAGCAGTTCTTC. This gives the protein CASSLGNWALAATYNEQFF.